This TCR beta chain appears in the sequencing data of a study of T cell changes during pregnancy in multiple sclerosis. TCRdb's copy holds only in-frame clones and misses some; the assay was immunoSEQ multiplex PCR. The sample consists of 80,000 or so clones, 90% to 95% of them appearing once. Sequences were derived from peripheral blood, sampled before pregnancy. This TCR derives from a female donor with multiple sclerosis, enrolled in a pregnancy study.

The CDR3 DNA reads as TGTGCCAGCAGCTTGTGGACAGGGGGTATCTCTGGGGCCAACGTCCTGACTTTC. It is translated as CASSLWTGGISGANVLTF. The chain uses TRBV5-8 and TRBJ2-6, with 10 bases that match TRBD1. V was pared by 1 base and J by 0 bases, with 4 bases of the junction left unmatched. This CDR3 contains 18 residues. Germline lookup yields CDR1 SGHTS and CDR2 YDEGEE.